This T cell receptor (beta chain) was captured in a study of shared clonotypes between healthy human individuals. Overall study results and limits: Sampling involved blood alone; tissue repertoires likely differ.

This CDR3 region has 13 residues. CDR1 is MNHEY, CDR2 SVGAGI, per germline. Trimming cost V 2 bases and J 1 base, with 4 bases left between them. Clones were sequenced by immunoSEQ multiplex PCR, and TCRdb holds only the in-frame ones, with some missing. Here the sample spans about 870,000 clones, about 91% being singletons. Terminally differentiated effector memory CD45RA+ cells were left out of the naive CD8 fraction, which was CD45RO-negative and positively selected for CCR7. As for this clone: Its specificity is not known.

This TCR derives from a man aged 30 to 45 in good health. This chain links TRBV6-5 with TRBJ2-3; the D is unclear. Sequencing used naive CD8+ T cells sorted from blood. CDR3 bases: TGTGCCAGCAGTTACCCCGGCACAGATACGCAGTATTTT. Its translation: CASSYPGTDTQYF.